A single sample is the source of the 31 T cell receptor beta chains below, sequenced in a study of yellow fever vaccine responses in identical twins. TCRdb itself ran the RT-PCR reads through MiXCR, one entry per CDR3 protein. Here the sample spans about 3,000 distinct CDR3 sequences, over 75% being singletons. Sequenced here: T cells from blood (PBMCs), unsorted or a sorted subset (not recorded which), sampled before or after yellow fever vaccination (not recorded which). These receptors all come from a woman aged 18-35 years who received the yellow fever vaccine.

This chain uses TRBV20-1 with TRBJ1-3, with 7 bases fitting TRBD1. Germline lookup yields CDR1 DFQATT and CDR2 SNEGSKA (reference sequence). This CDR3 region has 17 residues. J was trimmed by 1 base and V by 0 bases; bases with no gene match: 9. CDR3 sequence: CSARDRQGLLSGNTIYF. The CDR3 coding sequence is TGCAGTGCTAGAGACAGACAGGGCCTTTTATCTGGAAACACCATATATTTT.

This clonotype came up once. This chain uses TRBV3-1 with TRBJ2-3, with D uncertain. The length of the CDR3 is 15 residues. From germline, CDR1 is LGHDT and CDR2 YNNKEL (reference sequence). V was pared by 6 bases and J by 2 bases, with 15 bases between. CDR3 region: CASSEKQVYTDTQYF. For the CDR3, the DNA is TGTGCCAGCAGTGAGAAGCAGGTCTACACAGATACGCAGTATTTT.

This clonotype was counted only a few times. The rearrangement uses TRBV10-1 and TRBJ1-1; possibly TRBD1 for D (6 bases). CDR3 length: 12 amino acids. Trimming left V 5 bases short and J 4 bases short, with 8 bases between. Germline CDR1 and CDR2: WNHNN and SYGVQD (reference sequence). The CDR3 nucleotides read TGCGCCAGCAGTACAGGGTTCACTGAAGCTTTCTTT. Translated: CASSTGFTEAFF.

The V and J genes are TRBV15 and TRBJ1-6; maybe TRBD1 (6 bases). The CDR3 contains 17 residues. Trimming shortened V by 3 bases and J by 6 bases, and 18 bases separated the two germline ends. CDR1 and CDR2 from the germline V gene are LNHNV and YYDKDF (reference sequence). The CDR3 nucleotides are TGTGCCACCAGCAGGGACAGATCAAGCTCGGGTAATTCACCCCTCCACTTT. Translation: CATSRDRSSSGNSPLHF.

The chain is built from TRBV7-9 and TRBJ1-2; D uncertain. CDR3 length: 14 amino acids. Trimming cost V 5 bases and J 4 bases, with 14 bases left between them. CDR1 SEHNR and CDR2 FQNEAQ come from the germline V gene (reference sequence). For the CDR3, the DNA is TGTGCCAGCAGCATGGGTTCGCACGGCTATGGCTACACCTTC. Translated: CASSMGSHGYGYTF.

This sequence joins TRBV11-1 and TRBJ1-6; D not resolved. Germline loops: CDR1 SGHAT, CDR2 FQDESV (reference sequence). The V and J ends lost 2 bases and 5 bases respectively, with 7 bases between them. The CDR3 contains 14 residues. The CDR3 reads CASSLMNNNSPLHF. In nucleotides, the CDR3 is TGTGCCAGCAGCTTAATGAATAATAATTCACCCCTCCACTTT.

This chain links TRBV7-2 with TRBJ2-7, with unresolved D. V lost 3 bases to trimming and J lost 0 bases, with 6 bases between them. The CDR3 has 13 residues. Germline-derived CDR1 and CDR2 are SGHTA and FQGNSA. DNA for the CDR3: TGTGCCAGCAGCTTGACTCACTCCTACGAGCAGTACTTC. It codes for CASSLTHSYEQYF. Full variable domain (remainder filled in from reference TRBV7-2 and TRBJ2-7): GAGVSQSPSNKVTEKGKDVELRCDPISGHTALYWYRQSLGQGLEFLIYFQGNSAPDKSGLPSDRFSAERTGGSVSTLTIQRTQQEDSAVYLCASSLTHSYEQYFGPGTRLTVT.

The CDR3 nucleotides are TGTGCCAGCAGCCCACGGACTAGCGCCGAGCAGTACTTC. It yields the protein CASSPRTSAEQYF. The rearrangement uses TRBV14 and TRBJ2-7; 9 bases map to TRBD2. The germline CDR1 and CDR2 sequences are SGHDN and FVKESK. CDR3 length equals 13 residues. With V trimmed by 4 bases and J by 6 bases, 4 bases remained unmatched.

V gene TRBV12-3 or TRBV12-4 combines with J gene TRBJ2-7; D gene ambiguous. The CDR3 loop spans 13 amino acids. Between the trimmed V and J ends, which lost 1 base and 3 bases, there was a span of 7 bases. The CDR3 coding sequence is TGTGCCAGCAGTTTAGGGGCTAGCTACGAGCAGTACTTC. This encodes CASSLGASYEQYF.

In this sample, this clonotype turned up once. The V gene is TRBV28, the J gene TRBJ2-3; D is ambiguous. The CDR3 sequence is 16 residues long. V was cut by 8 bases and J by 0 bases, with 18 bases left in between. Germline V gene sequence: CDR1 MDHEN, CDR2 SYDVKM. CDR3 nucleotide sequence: TGTGCCAGCGCCCCCATCCGGAGAGTCAGCACAGATACGCAGTATTTT. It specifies CASAPIRRVSTDTQYF.

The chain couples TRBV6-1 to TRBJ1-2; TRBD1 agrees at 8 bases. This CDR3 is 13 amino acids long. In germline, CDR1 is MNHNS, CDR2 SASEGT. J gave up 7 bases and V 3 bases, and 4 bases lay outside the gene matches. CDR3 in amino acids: CASSDRGLGGYTF. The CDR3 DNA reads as TGTGCCAGCAGTGACAGGGGGCTGGGTGGCTACACCTTC.

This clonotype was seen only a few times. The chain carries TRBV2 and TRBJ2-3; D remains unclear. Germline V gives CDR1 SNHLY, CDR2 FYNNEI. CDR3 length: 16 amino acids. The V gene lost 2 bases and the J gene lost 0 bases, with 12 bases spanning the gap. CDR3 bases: TGTGCCAGCAGTGAACAGGCGGTGCTAAGCACAGATACGCAGTATTTT. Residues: CASSEQAVLSTDTQYF.

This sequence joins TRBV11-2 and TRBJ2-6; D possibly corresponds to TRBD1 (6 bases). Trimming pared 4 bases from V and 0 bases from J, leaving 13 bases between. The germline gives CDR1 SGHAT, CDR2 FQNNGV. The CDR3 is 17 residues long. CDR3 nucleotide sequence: TGTGCCAGCAGCTATGCCCACAGGGCCTCTGGGGCCAACGTCCTGACTTTC. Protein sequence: CASSYAHRASGANVLTF.

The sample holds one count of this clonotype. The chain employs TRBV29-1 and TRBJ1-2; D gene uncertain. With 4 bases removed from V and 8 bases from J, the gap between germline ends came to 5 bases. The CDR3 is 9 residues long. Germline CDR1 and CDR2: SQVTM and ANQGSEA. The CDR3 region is CSVVEGYTF. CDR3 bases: TGCAGCGTTGTCGAGGGCTACACCTTC.

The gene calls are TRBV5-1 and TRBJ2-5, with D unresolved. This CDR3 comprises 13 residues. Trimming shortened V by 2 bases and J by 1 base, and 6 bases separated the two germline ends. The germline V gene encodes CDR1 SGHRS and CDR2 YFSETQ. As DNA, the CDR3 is TGCGCCAGCAGCTTTAATATCCAAGAGACCCAGTACTTC. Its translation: CASSFNIQETQYF.

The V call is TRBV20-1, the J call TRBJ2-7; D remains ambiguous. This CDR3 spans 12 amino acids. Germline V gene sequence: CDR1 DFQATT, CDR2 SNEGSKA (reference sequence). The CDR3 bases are TGCAGATTGTCTCGCGACTCCTACGAGCAGTACTTC. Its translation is CRLSRDSYEQYF.

The CDR3 DNA is TGTGCCAGCTGGGTATCGGGACAGGGGGCCAATGAGCAGTTCTTC. It codes for CASWVSGQGANEQFF. V and J are TRBV2 and TRBJ2-1; 12 bases fit TRBD1. Germline V lookup: CDR1 SNHLY, CDR2 FYNNEI. This CDR3 has 15 residues. J was trimmed by 6 bases and V by 8 bases; bases with no gene match: 8. Full variable domain (rest looked up from reference TRBV2 and TRBJ2-1): EPEVTQTPSHQVTQMGQEVILRCVPISNHLYFYWYRQILGQKVEFLVSFYNNEISEKSEIFDDQFSVERPDGSNFTLKIRSTKLEDSAMYFCASWVSGQGANEQFFGPGTRLTVL.

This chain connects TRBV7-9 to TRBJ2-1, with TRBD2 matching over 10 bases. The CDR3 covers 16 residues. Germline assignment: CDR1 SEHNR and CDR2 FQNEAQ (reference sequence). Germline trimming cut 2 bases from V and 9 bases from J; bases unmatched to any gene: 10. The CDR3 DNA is TGTGCCAGCAGCTTAACTAGCGGGGTTTCTATAGGTGAGCAGTTCTTC. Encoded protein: CASSLTSGVSIGEQFF.

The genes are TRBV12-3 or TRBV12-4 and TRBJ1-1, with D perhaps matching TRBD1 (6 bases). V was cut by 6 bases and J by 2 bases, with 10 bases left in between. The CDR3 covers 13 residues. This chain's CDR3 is CASRGAGNTEAFF. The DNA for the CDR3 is TGTGCCAGCAGGGGGGCAGGAAACACTGAAGCTTTCTTT.

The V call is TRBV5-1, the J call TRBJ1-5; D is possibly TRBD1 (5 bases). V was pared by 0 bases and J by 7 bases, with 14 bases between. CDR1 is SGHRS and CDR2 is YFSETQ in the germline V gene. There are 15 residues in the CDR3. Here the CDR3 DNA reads TGCGCCAGCAGCTTGGCCGGGGGGAAGGGACAGCCCCAGCATTTT. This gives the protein CASSLAGGKGQPQHF.

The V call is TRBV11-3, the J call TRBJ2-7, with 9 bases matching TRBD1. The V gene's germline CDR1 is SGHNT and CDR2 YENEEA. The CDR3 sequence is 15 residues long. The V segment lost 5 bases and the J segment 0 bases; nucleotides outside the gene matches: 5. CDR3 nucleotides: TGTGCCAGCAGCCAGACGGGACAGGGCTCCTACGAGCAGTACTTC. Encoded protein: CASSQTGQGSYEQYF. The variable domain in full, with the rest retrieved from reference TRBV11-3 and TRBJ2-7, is EAGVVQSPRYKIIEKKQPVAFWCNPISGHNTLYWYLQNLGQGPELLIRYENEEAVDDSQLPKDRFSAERLKGVDSTLKIQPAELGDSAVYLCASSQTGQGSYEQYFGPGTRLTVT.

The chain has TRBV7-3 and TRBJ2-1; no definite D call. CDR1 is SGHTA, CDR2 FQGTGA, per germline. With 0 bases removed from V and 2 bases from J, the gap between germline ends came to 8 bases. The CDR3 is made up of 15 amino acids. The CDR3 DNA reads TGTGCCAGCAGCTTAACGGCGGAGACCTACAATGAGCAGTTCTTC. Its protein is CASSLTAETYNEQFF.

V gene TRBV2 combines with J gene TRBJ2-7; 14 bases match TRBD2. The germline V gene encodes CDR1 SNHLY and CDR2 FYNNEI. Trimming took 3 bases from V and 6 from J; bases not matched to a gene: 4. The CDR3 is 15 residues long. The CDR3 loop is CASSETSGGAGEQYF. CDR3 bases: TGTGCCAGCAGTGAGACTAGCGGGGGGGCAGGCGAGCAGTACTTC.

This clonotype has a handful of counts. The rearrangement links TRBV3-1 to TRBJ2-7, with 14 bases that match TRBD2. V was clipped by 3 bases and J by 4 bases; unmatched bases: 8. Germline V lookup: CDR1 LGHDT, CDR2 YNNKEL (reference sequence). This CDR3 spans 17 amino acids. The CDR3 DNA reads TGTGCCAGCAGCCAGGATGGACTAGCGGGGGGAATATACGAGCAGTACTTC. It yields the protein CASSQDGLAGGIYEQYF.

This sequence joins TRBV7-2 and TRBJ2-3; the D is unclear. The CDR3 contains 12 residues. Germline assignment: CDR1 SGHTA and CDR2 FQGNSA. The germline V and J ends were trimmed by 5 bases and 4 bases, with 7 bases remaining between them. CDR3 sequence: CASSRSSDTQYF. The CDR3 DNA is TGTGCCAGCAGCCGGTCCTCAGATACGCAGTATTTT.

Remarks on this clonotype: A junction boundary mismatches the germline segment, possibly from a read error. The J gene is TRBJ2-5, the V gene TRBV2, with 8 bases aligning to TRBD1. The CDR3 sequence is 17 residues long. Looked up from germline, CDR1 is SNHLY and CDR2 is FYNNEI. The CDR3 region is CASSEARDRPAKETQHF. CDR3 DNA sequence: TGTGCCAGCAGTGAAGCCCGGGACAGGCCTGCGAAAGAGACCCAGCACTTC.

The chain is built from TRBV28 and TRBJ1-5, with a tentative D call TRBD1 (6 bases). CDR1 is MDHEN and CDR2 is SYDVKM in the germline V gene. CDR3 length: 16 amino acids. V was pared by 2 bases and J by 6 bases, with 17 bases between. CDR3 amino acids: CASSLSLGGRSQPQHF. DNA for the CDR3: TGTGCCAGCAGTTTAAGCCTCGGGGGGCGCTCTCAGCCCCAGCATTTT.

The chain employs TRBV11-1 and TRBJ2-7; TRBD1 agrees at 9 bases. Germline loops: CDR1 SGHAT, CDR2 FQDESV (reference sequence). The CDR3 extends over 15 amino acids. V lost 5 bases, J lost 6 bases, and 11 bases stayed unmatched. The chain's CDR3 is CASSLLGQGYREQYF. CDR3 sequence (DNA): TGTGCCAGCAGCCTTCTGGGACAGGGTTACCGCGAGCAGTACTTC. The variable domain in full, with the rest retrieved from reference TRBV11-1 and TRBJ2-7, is EAEVAQSPRYKITEKSQAVAFWCDPISGHATLYWYRQILGQGPELLVQFQDESVVDDSQLPKDRFSAERLKGVDSTLKIQPAELGDSAMYLCASSLLGQGYREQYFGPGTRLTVT.

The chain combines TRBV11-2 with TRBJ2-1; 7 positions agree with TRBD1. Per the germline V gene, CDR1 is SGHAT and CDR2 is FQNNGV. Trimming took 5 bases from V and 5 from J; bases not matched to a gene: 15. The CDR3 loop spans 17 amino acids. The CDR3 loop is CASSPDRPGQRNNEQFF. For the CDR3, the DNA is TGTGCCAGCAGCCCCGACAGACCGGGACAGCGAAACAATGAGCAGTTCTTC. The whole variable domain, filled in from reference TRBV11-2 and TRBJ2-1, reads EAGVAQSPRYKIIEKRQSVAFWCNPISGHATLYWYQQILGQGPKLLIQFQNNGVVDDSQLPKDRFSAERLKGVDSTLKIQPAKLEDSAVYLCASSPDRPGQRNNEQFFGPGTRLTVL.

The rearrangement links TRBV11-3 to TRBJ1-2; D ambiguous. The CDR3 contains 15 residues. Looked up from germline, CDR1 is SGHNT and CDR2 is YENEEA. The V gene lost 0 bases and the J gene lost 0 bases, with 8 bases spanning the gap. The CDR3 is CASSLEVLANYGYTF. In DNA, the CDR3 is TGTGCCAGCAGCTTAGAGGTCCTAGCTAACTATGGCTACACCTTC. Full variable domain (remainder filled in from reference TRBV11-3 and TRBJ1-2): EAGVVQSPRYKIIEKKQPVAFWCNPISGHNTLYWYLQNLGQGPELLIRYENEEAVDDSQLPKDRFSAERLKGVDSTLKIQPAELGDSAVYLCASSLEVLANYGYTFGSGTRLTVV.

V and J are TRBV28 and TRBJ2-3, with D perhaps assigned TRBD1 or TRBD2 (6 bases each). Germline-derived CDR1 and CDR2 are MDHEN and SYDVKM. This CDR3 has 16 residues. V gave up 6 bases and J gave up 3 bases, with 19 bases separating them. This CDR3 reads CASRPVQRGGTDTQYF. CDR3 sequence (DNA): TGTGCCAGCAGGCCAGTCCAGAGAGGGGGGACAGATACGCAGTATTTT.